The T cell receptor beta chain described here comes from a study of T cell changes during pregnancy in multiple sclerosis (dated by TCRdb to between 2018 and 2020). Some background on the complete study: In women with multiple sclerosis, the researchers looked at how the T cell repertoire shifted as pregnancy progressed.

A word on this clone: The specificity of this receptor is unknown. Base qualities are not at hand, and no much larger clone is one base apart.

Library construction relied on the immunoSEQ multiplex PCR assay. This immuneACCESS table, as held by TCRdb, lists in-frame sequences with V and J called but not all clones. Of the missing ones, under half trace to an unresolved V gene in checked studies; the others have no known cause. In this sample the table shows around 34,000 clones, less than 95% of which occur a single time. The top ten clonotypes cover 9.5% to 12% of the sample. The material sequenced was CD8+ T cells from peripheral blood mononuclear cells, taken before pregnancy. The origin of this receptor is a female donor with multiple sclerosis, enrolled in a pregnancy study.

The sequenced DNA: TGTGCCTGGACTGGGCAGGGGTTTAGCAATCAGCCCCAGCATTTT. It translates to CAWTGQGFSNQPQHF. Here the chain combines TRBV30 and TRBJ1-5; tentative D gene TRBD1, with 6 bases matching. As encoded in the germline V gene (reference sequence), CDR1 is GTSNPN while CDR2 is SVGIG. CDR3 length: 15 amino acids, cysteine to phenylalanine. Of all the DNA, just the CDR3 is kept, 45 bases in frame from base 1. The germline ends are 13 bases apart after V is trimmed by 4 bases and J by 0 bases.